Described below is a single T cell receptor beta chain sequence and its context. These data originate in a study of blood T cell repertoires in COVID-19. Across the whole study: Some COVID-19 samples were acute and others convalescent; all came from the United States, Italy and Spain. PBMCs, B-cell-depleted T cells, or T cells provided the cDNA or gDNA that made up the material.

Original methodology: Amplification of reference gene primers was used by the study to estimate nucleated cell counts. The method was immunoSEQ multiplex PCR; TCRdb's version includes in-frame clones alone and lacks a portion of them. V and J calls plus clone size are reproduced from that table; the DNA served to infer D and trimming. The table lists tens of thousands of clones, roughly 90% of them singletons, with more than 2.5% in the top ten. This CDR3 region has 13 residues. V dropped 8 bases and J dropped 0 bases, with 10 bases sitting between them. The sequencing input was peripheral blood. The sequence was obtained from a man in his fifties with active COVID-19. The chain links TRBV12-3 or TRBV12-4 to TRBJ1-2; no definite D call. Here the CDR3 reads CASDFPPNYGYTF. The CDR3 nucleotides are TGTGCCAGCGACTTCCCCCCTAACTATGGCTACACCTTC.